These 13 T cell receptor beta chains originate from one sample sequenced in a study of blood T cell repertoires in COVID-19. Assay: immunoSEQ multiplex PCR; the TCRdb copy retains only in-frame clones and omits some. The table lists about 260,000 clones, 80% to 90% of them singletons. Sequenced material: peripheral blood. The receptors derive from a woman aged 70-85 years with COVID-19, enrolled during active disease.

V usage is TRBV27 and J usage is TRBJ2-7, with TRBD2 identical over 9 bases. The germline CDR1 and CDR2 sequences are MNHEY and SMNVEV (reference sequence). The CDR3 consists of 15 residues. Unmatched junction bases numbered 11, after V lost 10 bases and J lost 1 base. CDR3 protein: CATQPRLAGSYEQYF. In DNA, the CDR3 is TGTGCCACCCAACCGCGTCTAGCGGGATCCTACGAGCAGTACTTC.

This clone was found once. The chain uses TRBV29-1 and TRBJ1-5, with D perhaps matching TRBD1 (6 bases). Germline V gene sequence: CDR1 SQVTM, CDR2 ANQGSEA. This CDR3 has 13 residues. The germline V and J ends were trimmed by 5 bases and 6 bases, with 14 bases remaining between them. The DNA of the CDR3 is TGCAGCGTTCCGGGACACGCTCGTCAGCCCCAGCATTTT. The encoded protein is CSVPGHARQPQHF.

To note about this clone: The junction shows a germline mismatch at one end, possibly a read error. The chain carries TRBV7-7 and TRBJ2-5; D is unclear. Per the germline V gene, CDR1 is SSHAT and CDR2 is FNYEAQ (reference sequence). The CDR3 is 14 residues long. Here the CDR3 reads CASSSRVSGETQYF. The DNA of the CDR3 is TGTGCTAGCAGCTCCCGGGTATCCGGAGAGACCCAGTACTTC.

The chain combines TRBV7-2 with TRBJ1-2; a weak D match, TRBD1 (6 bases). This CDR3 is 16 amino acids long. With 0 bases removed from V and 8 bases from J, the gap between germline ends came to 19 bases. Germline CDR1 reads SGHTA; CDR2 reads FQGNSA. CDR3 loop: CASSLALGGTRGGYTF. The CDR3 region has the DNA TGTGCCAGCAGCTTAGCGTTAGGAGGAACTAGGGGGGGCTACACCTTC. The entire variable domain, with the rest obtained from reference TRBV7-2 and TRBJ1-2, is as follows: GAGVSQSPSNKVTEKGKDVELRCDPISGHTALYWYRQSLGQGLEFLIYFQGNSAPDKSGLPSDRFSAERTGGSVSTLTIQRTQQEDSAVYLCASSLALGGTRGGYTFGSGTRLTVV.

V gene TRBV27 combines with J gene TRBJ2-5; 8 bases are a match to TRBD1. Germline V gene data show CDR1 as MNHEY and CDR2 as SMNVEV (reference sequence). V was pared by 6 bases and J by 9 bases, with 24 bases of the junction left unmatched. The CDR3 covers 18 residues. The CDR3 region has the DNA TGTGCCAGCAGCCGCCGAGGGACAGGCCGGTCGACCGAGAGACCCCAGTACTTC. Amino acids: CASSRRGTGRSTERPQYF.

This clone was detected only once. The V and J genes are TRBV6-5 and TRBJ1-1; tentative D call: TRBD1 (6 bases). The V gene lost 3 bases and the J gene lost 1 base, with 12 bases spanning the gap. The CDR3 runs to 15 residues. From germline, CDR1 is MNHEY and CDR2 SVGAGI. CDR3 bases: TGTGCCAGCAGTTATTATGGACAGCCGAACACTGAAGCTTTCTTT. Translated, it gives CASSYYGQPNTEAFF.

The chain combines TRBV6-4 with TRBJ2-1; 10 nucleotides match TRBD2. The ends lost 3 bases at V and 7 bases at J; junction bases unmatched: 9. The CDR3 is 16 residues long. Germline CDR1 MRHNA, CDR2 SNTAGT. CDR3 coding DNA: TGTGCCAGCAGTGATCGGCCTAGCGGGAGTTTTAATGAGCAGTTCTTC. Translation: CASSDRPSGSFNEQFF.

V gene TRBV13 combines with J gene TRBJ2-3; 7 bases are shared with TRBD1. Trimming took 0 bases from V and 4 from J; bases not matched to a gene: 4. Germline-derived CDR1 and CDR2 are PRHDT and FYEKMQ (reference sequence). This CDR3 contains 15 residues. Written as DNA, the CDR3 is TGTGCCAGCAGCTTAGGACAGGGGATCGCAGATACGCAGTATTTT. Protein: CASSLGQGIADTQYF.

In this sample, this clone turned up many times. V is TRBV5-5 and J is TRBJ2-7, with 8 nucleotides matching TRBD1. The junction had 2 bases not matched to a gene; V was cut back by 2 bases and J by 4 bases. CDR1 SGHKS and CDR2 YYEKEE come from the germline V gene (reference sequence). The CDR3 loop spans 13 amino acids. The CDR3 is CASSLHRGYEQYF. Here the CDR3 DNA reads TGTGCCAGCAGCTTACACAGGGGGTACGAGCAGTACTTC.

The chain is built from TRBV5-5 and TRBJ2-5, with D maybe TRBD2 (7 bases). Per the germline V gene, CDR1 is SGHKS and CDR2 is YYEKEE (reference sequence). V lost 4 bases and J lost 5, with 12 bases in between. The CDR3 covers 13 residues. The CDR3 loop reads CASSKGGHETQYF. CDR3 nucleotide sequence: TGTGCCAGCAGCAAGGGGGGGCATGAGACCCAGTACTTC.

The chain's CDR3 is CASSSNTGTRNEQFF. The CDR3 region has the DNA TGTGCCAGCAGCTCGAACACCGGGACTCGCAATGAGCAGTTCTTC. The chain is built from TRBV11-1 and TRBJ2-1; D perhaps matches TRBD2 (6 bases). Trimming left V 4 bases short and J 6 bases short, with 16 bases between. This CDR3 has 15 residues. The germline V gene encodes CDR1 SGHAT and CDR2 FQDESV (reference sequence).

CDR3 sequence reads: CSVEAPSVEQFF. CDR3 coding DNA: TGCAGCGTTGAAGCCCCTTCCGTGGAGCAGTTCTTC. V and J are TRBV29-1 and TRBJ2-1, with D unclear. V gave up 1 base and J gave up 10 bases, with 11 bases separating them. The CDR3 contains 12 residues. Germline V gives CDR1 SQVTM, CDR2 ANQGSEA.

The V gene is TRBV19, the J gene TRBJ2-7, with 10 positions matching TRBD2. Germline V CDR1 and CDR2: LNHDA, SQIVND (reference sequence). The CDR3 has 17 residues. Trimming cost V 3 bases and J 3 bases; bases outside gene matches: 11. The CDR3 DNA reads TGTGCCAGTAGTATCGAGACTAGCGGGTCTGTGAGCTACGAGCAGTACTTC. It specifies CASSIETSGSVSYEQYF.